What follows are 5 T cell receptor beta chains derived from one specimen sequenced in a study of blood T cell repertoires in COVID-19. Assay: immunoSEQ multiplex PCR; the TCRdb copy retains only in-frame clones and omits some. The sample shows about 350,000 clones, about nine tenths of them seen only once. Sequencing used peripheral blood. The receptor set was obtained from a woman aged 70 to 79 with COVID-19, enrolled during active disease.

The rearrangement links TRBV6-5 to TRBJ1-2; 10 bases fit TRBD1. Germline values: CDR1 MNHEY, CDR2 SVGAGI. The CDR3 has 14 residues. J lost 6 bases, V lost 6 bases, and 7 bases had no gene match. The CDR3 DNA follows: TGTGCCAGCAGACCGACAGGGGGCCCCGATGGCTACACCTTC. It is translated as CASRPTGGPDGYTF.

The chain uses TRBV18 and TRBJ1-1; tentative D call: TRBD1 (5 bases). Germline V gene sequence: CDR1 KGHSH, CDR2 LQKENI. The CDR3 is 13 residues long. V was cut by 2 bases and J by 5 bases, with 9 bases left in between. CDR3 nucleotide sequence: TGTGCCAGCTCACCAAGTCGGGGGACTGAAGCTTTCTTT. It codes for CASSPSRGTEAFF.

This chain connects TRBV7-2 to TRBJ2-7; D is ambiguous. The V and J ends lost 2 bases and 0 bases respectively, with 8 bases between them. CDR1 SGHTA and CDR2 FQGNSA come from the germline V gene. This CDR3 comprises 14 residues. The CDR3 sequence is CASSLSYGSYEQYF. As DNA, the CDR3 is TGTGCCAGCAGCTTATCGTACGGCTCCTACGAGCAGTACTTC.

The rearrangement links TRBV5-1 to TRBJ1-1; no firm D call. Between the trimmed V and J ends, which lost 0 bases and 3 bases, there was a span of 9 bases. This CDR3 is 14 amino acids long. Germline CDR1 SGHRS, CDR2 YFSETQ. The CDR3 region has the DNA TGCGCCAGCAGCTTGGCCACAGTTGACACTGAAGCTTTCTTT. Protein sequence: CASSLATVDTEAFF.

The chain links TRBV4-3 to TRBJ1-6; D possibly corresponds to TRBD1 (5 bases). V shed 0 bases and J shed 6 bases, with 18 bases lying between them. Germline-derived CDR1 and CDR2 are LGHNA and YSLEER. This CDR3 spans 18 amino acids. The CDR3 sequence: CASSQEQATWGSNSPLHF. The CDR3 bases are TGCGCCAGCAGCCAAGAACAGGCTACCTGGGGTTCTAATTCACCCCTCCACTTT.